The rows below give T cell receptor beta chains drawn from one sample of a study of CD8 T cells in ankylosing spondylitis. TCRdb re-called the 5' RACE reads with MiXCR, one entry per CDR3 protein. Of 750,000 to 850,000 distinct CDR3 sequences detected, approximately 12% appear once; the ten largest clones hold 0.51%. Sequenced input: blood, either unsorted or a sorted T cell fraction (not recorded which). The receptor set was obtained from a male donor with ankylosing spondylitis. The CDR3 runs from the conserved cysteine through the conserved F or W. Fields, in order: CDR3 protein, D gene, V gene, clone size. The D gene is left open where the match is weak. Clone size is stated in some rows and not others, as once, few, many or a class when expanded.

CASSPRPGATSYNEQFF . TRBV4-1 .
CSASGALGGQETQYF . TRBV20-1 .
CASSPQGTANTEAFF . TRBV5-4 .
CASSFTQFYTF . TRBV7-2 .
CASSLRGLGDSPLHF . TRBV27 .
CASSQEGGATDTQYF TRBD2 TRBV4-2 few
CASSQDPGTSGRNEQFF TRBD2 TRBV4-2 many
CASSQGRRGRRTEAFF TRBD1 TRBV4-1 few
CASSFYTGELFF . TRBV5-1 many
CASRAGIVVSAEYF . TRBV6-7 many
CASSPQKGQGTVYGYTF TRBD1 TRBV18 few
CASNFYTTPSYEQYF . TRBV7-2 few
CASSHLDGTNEKLFF . TRBV4-1 few
CASSYSHSYGYTF . TRBV6-2/TRBV6-3 many
CASSAGDRGNTEAFF TRBD1 TRBV9 many
CASSPLGRSSYNEQFF . TRBV9 .